The rows below give T cell receptor beta chains drawn from one sample of a study of cytomegalovirus exposure and HLA in healthy donors. Profiling relied on immunoSEQ multiplex PCR, and the TCRdb table lists in-frame clones only, not all of them. The data hold about 220,000 clones, with 70% to 80% observed a single time. Sequencing was performed on PBMCs. The receptors come from a woman between 25 and 40 years old in good health and CMV-seronegative. Both conserved end residues are part of each CDR3. D genes are given only for firm matches. Part of the rows lack a size; the others show once, few, many or a class for expanded clones.

J,D,V,size,CDR3,DNA
TRBJ2-3,NA,TRBV10-3,NA,CASAGQSADTQYF,TGTGCCAGCGCGGGACAGTCGGCAGATACGCAGTATTTT
TRBJ1-5,NA,TRBV6-1,NA,CATQKDTSNQPQHF,TGTGCCACCCAGAAAGACACTAGCAATCAGCCCCAGCATTTT
TRBJ2-7,TRBD2,TRBV4-1,NA,CASSQDGTSGTYEQYF,TGCGCCAGCAGCCAAGACGGGACTAGCGGGACCTACGAGCAGTACTTC
TRBJ1-3,NA,TRBV19,NA,CASSWAASSGNTIYF,TGTGCCAGTAGTTGGGCAGCAAGCTCTGGAAACACCATATATTTT
TRBJ2-1,NA,TRBV30,NA,CAPPGASPSDEQFF,TGTGCCCCACCTGGGGCGAGTCCCTCGGATGAGCAGTTCTTC
TRBJ1-2,TRBD1,TRBV30,NA,CAWSADRANYGYTF,TGTGCCTGGAGCGCCGACAGGGCTAACTATGGCTACACCTTC
TRBJ1-1,TRBD1,TRBV19,NA,CASSLTGWSEAFF,TGTGCCAGTAGCCTGACAGGGTGGTCTGAAGCTTTCTTT
TRBJ1-2,TRBD1,TRBV9,NA,CASSATGLGYTF,TGTGCCAGCAGCGCGACAGGGCTGGGCTACACCTTC
TRBJ2-2,TRBD1,TRBV7-8,NA,CASSSLSGTGNTGELFF,TGTGCCAGCAGCTCGTTATCCGGGACAGGGAACACCGGGGAGCTGTTTTTT
TRBJ2-5,TRBD2,TRBV11-2,NA,CASSSRSGRRETQYF,TGTGCCAGCAGCTCCCGTAGCGGGAGGCGGGAGACCCAGTACTTC
TRBJ2-5,NA,TRBV29-1,once,CSVIQPGLQAETQYF,TGCAGCGTTATCCAACCGGGACTCCAGGCCGAGACCCAGTACTTC
TRBJ2-7,NA,TRBV6-1,NA,CASSEPGLTYEQYF,TGTGCCAGCAGTGAACCCGGACTTACCTACGAGCAGTACTTC
TRBJ2-1,NA,TRBV5-6,few,CASSLDVENEQFF,TGTGCCAGCAGCTTGGATGTGGAGAATGAGCAGTTCTTC
TRBJ2-3,TRBD2,TRBV7-9,NA,CASSNPMREPTDTQYF,TGTGCCAGCAGCAACCCCATGCGGGAGCCTACAGATACGCAGTATTTT
TRBJ2-3,TRBD2,TRBV19,NA,CASSIFGMRGGPTDTQYF,TGTGCCAGTAGTATATTTGGGATGCGGGGGGGCCCCACAGATACGCAGTATTTT
TRBJ2-5,TRBD2,TRBV9,NA,CASSVQGGGGETQYF,TGTGCCAGCAGCGTCCAGGGCGGGGGGGGAGAGACCCAGTACTTC
TRBJ2-1,TRBD2,TRBV18,once,CASSPGLAGPYNEQFF,TGTGCCAGCTCACCAGGGCTAGCGGGCCCCTACAATGAGCAGTTCTTC
TRBJ2-7,TRBD2,TRBV7-6,NA,CASSSGIAGGPGEQYF,TGTGCCAGCAGTTCTGGGATAGCGGGGGGCCCAGGCGAGCAGTACTTC
TRBJ1-1,NA,TRBV30,few,CAWTTGTTEAFF,TGTGCCTGGACTACAGGGACCACTGAAGCTTTCTTT
TRBJ2-1,NA,TRBV7-6,NA,CASSSTNLNEQFF,TGTGCCAGCAGCTCAACTAACCTCAATGAGCAGTTCTTC
TRBJ1-5,TRBD1,TRBV4-2,NA,CASSRGQGLNQPQHF,TGTGCCAGCAGCCGGGGACAGGGCCTCAATCAGCCCCAGCATTTT
TRBJ2-3,TRBD1,TRBV19,once,CASSMVWDRITDTQYF,TGTGCCAGTAGTATGGTCTGGGACAGGATAACAGATACGCAGTATTTT
TRBJ1-4,TRBD1,TRBV4-1,NA,CASSQDRVRTNEKLFF,TGCGCCAGCAGCCAGGACAGGGTTAGGACTAATGAAAAACTGTTTTTT
TRBJ2-7,TRBD2,TRBV7-9,NA,CSSSFGLAGGVDSYEQYF,TGTTCCAGCAGCTTCGGACTAGCGGGAGGCGTTGATTCCTACGAGCAGTACTTC
TRBJ2-3,NA,TRBV28,once,CASSFEDTQYF,TGTGCCAGCAGTTTTGAGGATACGCAGTATTTT
TRBJ1-1,NA,TRBV5-6,NA,CASSHLTEMNTEAFF,TGTGCCAGCAGCCACTTGACGGAGATGAACACTGAAGCTTTCTTT
TRBJ1-2,TRBD1,TRBV5-4,few,CASSLTQGGYGYTF,TGTGCCAGCAGCCTTACCCAGGGGGGCTATGGCTACACCTTC
TRBJ1-2,NA,TRBV7-3,few,CASTPGVGEGYTF,TGTGCCAGCACCCCAGGGGTGGGTGAAGGCTACACCTTC
TRBJ2-5,NA,TRBV11-1,NA,CASSPTPASVETQYF,TGTGCCAGCAGCCCAACACCCGCTAGCGTAGAGACCCAGTACTTC
TRBJ1-2,TRBD1,TRBV30,NA,CAWTRTGDYAGYSF,TGTGCCTGGACCAGGACAGGAGATTACGCTGGCTACTCCTTC
TRBJ2-1,TRBD2,TRBV11-2,NA,CASSLEWVAGVTHEQFF,TGTGCCAGCAGCTTAGAGTGGGTAGCGGGGGTTACTCATGAGCAGTTCTTC
TRBJ2-5,NA,TRBV23-1,NA,CASSHKTAPRCKTQYF,TGCGCCAGCAGTCACAAGACAGCTCCGCGGTGTAAGACCCAGTACTTC
TRBJ1-2,NA,TRBV18,NA,CASSYLTESKLYGYTF,TGTGCCAGCTCATACCTTACAGAAAGTAAGCTCTATGGCTACACCTTC
TRBJ2-7,TRBD2,TRBV16,once,CASSHQLAGTYEQYF,TGTGCCAGCAGCCACCAACTAGCGGGTACCTACGAGCAGTACTTC
TRBJ2-1,NA,TRBV11-2,NA,CASSFKLGDEQFF,TGTGCCAGCAGCTTTAAGCTGGGCGATGAGCAGTTCTTC
TRBJ1-4,NA,TRBV19,NA,CASSYGRPSTNEKLFF,TGTGCCAGTAGTTATGGGCGACCCTCAACTAATGAAAAACTGTTTTTT
TRBJ2-1,TRBD2,TRBV5-5,NA,CASSWEGGGSGYSSYNEQFF,TGTGCCAGCAGCTGGGAGGGCGGGGGTAGCGGCTATAGCTCCTACAATGAGCAGTTCTTC
TRBJ2-5,NA,TRBV6-1,NA,CASTEGAGKQETQYF,TGTGCCAGCACCGAAGGGGCAGGGAAACAAGAGACCCAGTACTTC
TRBJ1-5,TRBD1,TRBV6-1,NA,CASKGGSGQPQHF,TGTGCCAGCAAAGGGGGCAGCGGGCAGCCCCAGCATTTT
TRBJ2-1,NA,TRBV5-8,NA,CASSGTGFGEQFF,TGTGCCAGCAGCGGTACAGGTTTCGGTGAGCAGTTCTTC
TRBJ1-3,NA,TRBV5-1,once,CASSLSPTGGNTIYF,TGCGCCAGCAGCTTGAGCCCTACAGGGGGAAACACCATATATTTT
TRBJ2-5,TRBD1,TRBV2,few,CASSGTAQETQYF,TGTGCCAGCAGCGGGACAGCTCAAGAGACCCAGTACTTC
TRBJ1-1,NA,TRBV28,once,CASSQTGQNRPEAFF,TGTGCCAGCAGTCAAACAGGACAGAATAGACCTGAAGCTTTCTTT
TRBJ2-7,NA,TRBV6-1,NA,CASSTGTFYEQYF,TGTGCCAGCAGTACCGGGACTTTCTACGAGCAGTACTTC
TRBJ1-2,NA,TRBV7-9,NA,CASSLETGDGYTF,TGTGCCAGCAGCTTAGAGACAGGCGATGGCTACACCTTC
TRBJ2-3,NA,TRBV29-1,NA,CSVEDRGNTQYF,TGCAGCGTTGAAGATAGAGGGAATACGCAGTATTTT
TRBJ2-5,TRBD2,TRBV5-1,NA,CASSPLLANQETQYF,TGCGCCAGCAGCCCCCTACTAGCGAACCAAGAGACCCAGTACTTC
TRBJ1-1,NA,TRBV5-4,NA,CASSSAGAGNTEAFF,TGTGCCAGCAGCTCTGCGGGCGCGGGGAACACTGAAGCTTTCTTT
TRBJ1-1,TRBD1,TRBV25-1,NA,CASSESGQMNTEAFF,TGTGCCAGCAGTGAATCGGGACAGATGAACACTGAAGCTTTCTTT
TRBJ1-4,TRBD1,TRBV6-1,NA,CASSARGQTNEKLFF,TGTGCCAGCAGTGCTAGGGGGCAGACTAATGAAAAACTGTTTTTT
TRBJ1-1,TRBD1,TRBV25-1,NA,CASSKLQGAGEAFF,TGTGCCAGCAGTAAACTACAGGGGGCAGGGGAAGCTTTCTTT
TRBJ1-2,TRBD1,TRBV19,NA,CASSIRDRTGVAGYTF,TGTGCCAGTAGTATCAGGGACCGGACAGGGGTAGCGGGCTACACCTTC
TRBJ2-7,TRBD1,TRBV29-1,NA,CSVETTGAYEQYF,TGCAGCGTTGAGACGACAGGGGCCTACGAGCAGTACTTC
TRBJ1-3,NA,TRBV5-1,NA,CASSLNSGVSGNTIYF,TGCGCCAGCAGCCTGAACTCAGGGGTCTCTGGAAACACCATATATTTT